This T cell receptor (beta chain) was documented in a study of blood T cell repertoires in COVID-19. Study details: There were acute and convalescent COVID-19 samples, and they came from the United States, Italy and Spain.

Source study methods: Estimation of nucleated cell counts relied on the amplification of reference gene primers. Here immunoSEQ multiplex PCR was the method, and the copy in TCRdb shows in-frame clones only, minus some. The V and J calls and clone size were taken over from that table, and D and trimming were inferred from the DNA. Among 130,000 or so clones listed, approximately 84% were seen once. Germline assignment: CDR1 ENHRY and CDR2 SYGVKD. The CDR3 has 16 residues. V lost 9 bases and J lost 7; bases outside the gene matches: 11. This clonotype was obtained from a woman aged 60-75 years with acute or convalescent COVID-19. Sequencing used peripheral blood. The chain carries TRBV10-3 and TRBJ2-2, with 13 bases lining up with TRBD2. The CDR3 coding sequence is TGTGCCATGAGAAGTACTAGCGGGGGGGCCATCGGGGAGCTGTTTTTT. Its protein is CAMRSTSGGAIGELFF.